These 17 T cell receptor beta chains were sequenced from one sample in a study of control samples from healthy donors and cancer patients. Assay: immunoSEQ multiplex PCR; the TCRdb copy retains only in-frame clones and omits some. The table has 100,000 to 150,000 clones, roughly 84% seen once; the top ten hold 1.5% to 2%. Sequenced: blood. These receptors were taken from a young man in good health.

The chain links TRBV29-1 to TRBJ2-2, with D maybe TRBD2 (6 bases). V lost 7 bases and J lost 1, with 13 bases in between. The CDR3 loop spans 14 amino acids. Germline loops: CDR1 SQVTM, CDR2 ANQGSEA. CDR3 coding DNA: TGCAGCGCGGGACTTTTGGGGAACACCGGGGAGCTGTTTTTT. Translation gives CSAGLLGNTGELFF.

The genes are TRBV27 and TRBJ1-3; 9 bases map to TRBD1. The DNA matches TRBJ2-2 better at its end, which makes the J call doubtful. Germline CDR1 is MNHEY and CDR2 is SMNVEV (reference sequence). The length of the CDR3 is 16 residues. This CDR3 is CASKRRQGANTGELFF. In DNA form, the CDR3 reads TGTGCCAGCAAAAGGAGACAGGGGGCGAACACCGGGGAGCTGTTTTTT.

The rearrangement uses TRBV19 and TRBJ1-1; the match to TRBD1 covers 9 bases. The CDR3 has 15 amino acids. The germline gives CDR1 LNHDA, CDR2 SQIVND (reference sequence). V dropped 3 bases and J dropped 7; count of bases not matched to a gene: 9. As DNA, the CDR3 is TGTGCCAGTAGTATTGCGGTCTGGGGACAGGGTGAAGCTTTCTTT. As protein: CASSIAVWGQGEAFF.

The genes are TRBV28 and TRBJ2-7; 8 bases align to TRBD1. Germline CDR1 is MDHEN and CDR2 is SYDVKM. CDR3 length: 9 amino acids. V lost 10 bases and J lost 9; bases outside the gene matches: 2. The CDR3 loop is CAIGTGQYF. CDR3 nucleotide sequence: TGTGCCATCGGGACAGGGCAGTACTTC.

V and J are TRBV11-2 and TRBJ2-3, with TRBD2 as a possible D gene (5 bases). Trimming removed 2 bases at V and 2 bases at J, with 17 bases between. CDR1 and CDR2 (germline): SGHAT, FQNNGV. The CDR3 sequence is 17 residues long. The CDR3 DNA is TGTGCCAGCAGCTTAAGACAAACAGCGGTGATCACAGATACGCAGTATTTT. This encodes CASSLRQTAVITDTQYF.

The V call is TRBV6-5, the J call TRBJ1-2; no clear D gene. The CDR3 runs to 11 residues. CDR1 is MNHEY, CDR2 SVGAGI, per germline. Trimming left V 4 bases short and J 8 bases short, with 8 bases between. CDR3 in DNA: TGTGCCAGCAGTTCCCAGAGGGGCTACACCTTC. It encodes CASSSQRGYTF.

The V call is TRBV19, the J call TRBJ1-2; no definite D call. Germline V gives CDR1 LNHDA, CDR2 SQIVND (reference sequence). Trimming pared 10 bases from V and 1 base from J, leaving 13 bases between. This CDR3 contains 13 residues. As DNA, the CDR3 is TGTGCCACTCAAAGGACGGTTAACTATGGCTACACCTTC. This translates into CATQRTVNYGYTF.

V usage is TRBV28 and J usage is TRBJ1-1, with D perhaps TRBD1 (6 bases). V was pared by 8 bases and J by 3 bases, with 16 bases between. Germline CDR1 MDHEN, CDR2 SYDVKM. The CDR3 runs 14 residues. The DNA for the CDR3 is TGTGCCAGCGGAAGGGGGGGGGCCTACACTGAAGCTTTCTTT. It yields the protein CASGRGGAYTEAFF.

The chain joins TRBV6-6 to TRBJ1-1; a possible D gene is TRBD1 (5 bases). CDR1 is MNHNY and CDR2 is SVGAGI in the germline V gene (reference sequence). The CDR3 length is 15 residues. V was pared by 5 bases and J by 0 bases, with 13 bases between. The CDR3 DNA sequence: TGTGCCAGCAGTCGAGGTAGGGGTATGAACACTGAAGCTTTCTTT. As protein: CASSRGRGMNTEAFF.

CDR3 nucleotides: TGTGCCAGCTCTAGGAGGGAGGGCCGGAATGAGCAGTTCTTC. Translated, it gives CASSRREGRNEQFF. The chain couples TRBV18 to TRBJ2-1; 7 bases match TRBD2. CDR3 length: 14 amino acids. The V gene end was trimmed by 6 bases and the J gene end by 7 bases; junction bases not matched to a gene: 9. CDR1 KGHSH and CDR2 LQKENI come from the germline V gene. The full variable domain, with the rest looked up from reference TRBV18 and TRBJ2-1, is NAGVMQNPRHLVRRRGQEARLRCSPMKGHSHVYWYRQLPEEGLKFMVYLQKENIIDESGMPKERFSAEFPKEGPSILRIQQVVRGDSAAYFCASSRREGRNEQFFGPGTRLTVL.

This clone was picked up one time. The chain uses TRBV10-2 and TRBJ1-5; no reliable D call. CDR1 and CDR2 (germline): WSHSY, SAAADI. V dropped 3 bases and J dropped 4 bases, with 10 bases sitting between them. This CDR3 is 14 amino acids long. CDR3 protein: CASSEIPINQPQHF. DNA for the CDR3: TGCGCCAGCAGTGAAATACCGATAAATCAGCCCCAGCATTTT.

The chain is built from TRBV15 and TRBJ1-6; a possible D gene is TRBD1 (5 bases). V gave up 5 bases and J gave up 10 bases, with 18 bases separating them. From germline, CDR1 is LNHNV and CDR2 YYDKDF (reference sequence). CDR3 length equals 15 residues. The CDR3 sequence is CATSLNGGGRSPLHF. The CDR3 DNA sequence: TGTGCCACCAGCCTAAATGGTGGGGGTCGGTCACCCCTCCACTTT.

The chain carries TRBV7-2 and TRBJ2-7; D call uncertain. Trimming took off 2 bases at V and 4 bases at J, with 6 bases between the two ends. CDR1 is SGHTA and CDR2 is FQGNSA in the germline V gene. The CDR3 length is 12 residues. Written as DNA, the CDR3 is TGTGCCAGCAGCTTACTCGGGTACGAGCAGTACTTC. It yields the protein CASSLLGYEQYF.

The chain employs TRBV7-3 and TRBJ2-1; 9 nucleotides line up with TRBD2. Germline trimming cut 5 bases from V and 7 bases from J; bases unmatched to any gene: 9. CDR1 is SGHTA and CDR2 is FQGTGA in the germline V gene. The CDR3 loop spans 15 amino acids. The CDR3 region is CASSEIAGARNEQFF. The CDR3 DNA reads TGTGCCAGCAGCGAAATAGCGGGAGCCCGGAATGAGCAGTTCTTC.

V is TRBV11-3 and J is TRBJ2-1, with D hard to call. V shed 1 base and J shed 3 bases, with 10 bases lying between them. This CDR3 is 15 amino acids long. The germline V gene has CDR1 SGHNT and CDR2 YENEEA. CDR3 loop: CASSLGDAYYNEQFF. The CDR3 DNA is TGTGCCAGCAGCTTAGGTGACGCCTACTACAATGAGCAGTTCTTC.

J is TRBJ2-1 and V is TRBV2; tentatively, D is TRBD2 (6 bases). Trimming removed 5 bases from V and 4 bases from J, with 12 bases in between. This CDR3 has 14 residues. Germline V gene lookup returns CDR1 SNHLY and CDR2 FYNNEI. In DNA form, the CDR3 reads TGTGCCAGCAGTCTTCGGGACTCTTACAATGAGCAGTTCTTC. This sequence encodes CASSLRDSYNEQFF.

The CDR3 region is CASGDGVYEQYF. Written as DNA, the CDR3 is TGTGCCAGCGGGGACGGGGTCTACGAGCAGTACTTC. The chain uses TRBV16 and TRBJ2-7; D might be TRBD1 or TRBD2, each matching 5 bases. Trimming shortened V by 8 bases and J by 3 bases, and 11 bases separated the two germline ends. The CDR3 covers 12 residues. The germline V gene has CDR1 KGHSY and CDR2 FQNENV.